This entry is about one T cell receptor beta chain. Its cognate antigen is unknown. Generated by immunoSEQ multiplex PCR, the TCRdb table keeps only in-frame clones and is missing some. Among tens of thousands of clones listed, just under 80% were seen once. The data are from a study of vaccination effects on CD4 cells after COVID-19. Study details: Two-dose BNT162b2 or mRNA-1273 vaccination was given to participants. General study results and limits: Common cold coronaviruses were cross-recognized by only 1 of 255 vaccine-induced clones in healthy vaccinees.

Before any sequencing was done, the ViraFEST assay used viral peptide pools to expand antigen-specific CD4+ T cells. After more than 8 days in culture, the CD4+ T cells were isolated. Recipients of the vaccine had no prior SARS-CoV-2 infection and negative nucleocapsid antibodies. They grew roughly 2 million PBMC in each well, adding 8.5 to 10 IU/ml IL-2 and around 10 ug/ml peptides. Cultures received IL-2 medium that replaced half the medium on days 3 and 7. CDR3 length equals 11 residues. V was trimmed by 2 bases and J by 5 bases, leaving 6 bases between them. Germline values: CDR1 DFQATT, CDR2 SNEGSKA (reference sequence).

V is TRBV20-1 and J is TRBJ2-5; D ambiguous. The sample consisted of CD4+ T cells from PBMCs cultured with HCoV-OC43 spike peptides, taken before COVID-19 vaccination. Specified subset: HCoV-OC43 spike overlapping peptide pool stimulation. The receptor comes from a human donor who received a COVID-19 vaccine. CDR3 bases: TGCAGTGCTAGAAGTGGGGAGACCCAGTACTTC. This gives the protein CSARSGETQYF.